The next 21 T cell receptor beta chains were all read from a single sample in a study of blood T cell repertoires in COVID-19. This table comes from immunoSEQ multiplex PCR, and its TCRdb copy is limited to in-frame clones, with some not included. In the table there are about 99,000 clones, 80% to 90% of which are singletons. The specimen sequenced was peripheral blood. The receptors were sampled from a man aged 60 to 75 with acute or convalescent COVID-19.

This chain joins TRBV6-5 and TRBJ1-2; the match to TRBD1 covers 9 bases. Germline trimming cut 5 bases from V and 2 bases from J; bases unmatched to any gene: 3. Germline CDR1 is MNHEY and CDR2 is SVGAGI. This CDR3 has 14 amino acids. This CDR3 is CASSPGQGNYGYTF. CDR3 coding DNA: TGTGCCAGCAGTCCGGGACAGGGAAACTATGGCTACACCTTC.

The chain couples TRBV29-1 to TRBJ2-2, with D possibly matching TRBD2 (6 bases). The CDR3 runs 14 residues. CDR1 is SQVTM, CDR2 ANQGSEA, per germline. V gave up 4 bases and J gave up 4 bases, with 13 bases separating them. The chain's CDR3 is CSVADSGFTGELFF. The CDR3 nucleotides are TGCAGCGTTGCAGATAGCGGATTCACCGGGGAGCTGTTTTTT.

The gene calls are TRBV12-3 or TRBV12-4 and TRBJ1-5; D is unclear. Trimming removed 5 bases from V and 7 bases from J, with 12 bases in between. The CDR3 has 13 residues. The CDR3 DNA reads as TGTGCCAGCAGTCGGGGTGAACTCCAGCCCCAGCATTTT. It yields the protein CASSRGELQPQHF.

This chain connects TRBV5-8 to TRBJ2-7; D might be TRBD1 (6 bases). Between the trimmed V and J ends, which lost 4 bases and 3 bases, there was a span of 11 bases. The CDR3 has 13 amino acids. Germline values: CDR1 SGHTS, CDR2 YDEGEE. The CDR3: CASSLDSDYEQYF. The CDR3 DNA sequence: TGTGCCAGCAGCCTGGACAGTGACTACGAGCAGTACTTC.

The rearrangement joins TRBV5-5 to TRBJ2-1; 7 bases fit TRBD1. V dropped 4 bases and J dropped 2; count of bases not matched to a gene: 9. This CDR3 contains 16 residues. Germline CDR1 is SGHKS and CDR2 is YYEKEE (reference sequence). In DNA form, the CDR3 reads TGTGCCAGCAGCACACGACAGGGTGAAACCTACAATGAGCAGTTCTTC. This translates into CASSTRQGETYNEQFF.

V gene TRBV7-2 combines with J gene TRBJ1-2; 7 positions agree with TRBD1. V lost 5 bases to trimming and J lost 6 bases; unmatched junction nucleotides: 9. This CDR3 spans 14 amino acids. The germline gives CDR1 SGHTA, CDR2 FQGNSA. In nucleotides, the CDR3 is TGTGCCAGCAGCAGGGACAGACAAAACGATGGCTACACCTTC. Amino acid sequence: CASSRDRQNDGYTF.

The chain links TRBV3-1 (or the pseudogene TRBV3-2) to TRBJ2-7; 7 bases align to TRBD2. V dropped 2 bases and J dropped 3; count of bases not matched to a gene: 10. There are 16 residues in the CDR3. In germline, CDR1 is LGHDT, CDR2 YNNKEL (reference sequence). Written as DNA, the CDR3 is TGTGCCAGCAGCCAATTGGGGCTAGCGGAGATCTACGAGCAGTACTTC. Amino acids: CASSQLGLAEIYEQYF.

The chain combines TRBV7-9 with TRBJ2-3; D is uncertain. Trimming stripped 5 bases from V and 6 bases from J, with 9 bases between. CDR3 length: 12 residues. Looked up from germline, CDR1 is SEHNR and CDR2 is FQNEAQ (reference sequence). The CDR3 DNA follows: TGTGCCAGCAGCGCTTACGGGGATACGCAGTATTTT. Protein sequence: CASSAYGDTQYF.

The chain recombines TRBV30 with TRBJ1-1, with D uncertain. Germline CDR1 and CDR2: GTSNPN and SVGIG (reference sequence). The V end was cut by 3 bases, the J end by 3 bases, with 14 bases between. The CDR3 totals 14 residues. The CDR3 protein is CAWSSRGYDTEAFF. CDR3 DNA sequence: TGTGCCTGGAGCTCCCGAGGGTACGACACTGAAGCTTTCTTT.

The chain joins TRBV7-6 to TRBJ2-3; the D gene is possibly TRBD2 (6 bases). CDR1 is SGHVS, CDR2 FNYEAQ, per germline. This CDR3 spans 15 amino acids. V lost 1 base and J lost 1, with 9 bases in between. CDR3 DNA sequence: TGTGCCAGCAGCTTAGGGAGGGGCCGCACAGATACGCAGTATTTT. Protein sequence: CASSLGRGRTDTQYF.

This chain connects TRBV7-3 to TRBJ1-1, with 9 bases lining up with TRBD1. The CDR3 runs 15 residues. The J segment lost 5 bases and the V segment lost 4 bases, leaving 8 bases of the junction unmatched. Germline CDR1 is SGHTA and CDR2 is FQGTGA. The CDR3 DNA sequence: TGTGCCAGCAGCTCCGGACAGGGGTTTTCGACTGAAGCTTTCTTT. As protein: CASSSGQGFSTEAFF. The full variable domain, with the rest looked up from reference TRBV7-3 and TRBJ1-1, is GAGVSQTPSNKVTEKGKYVELRCDPISGHTALYWYRQSLGQGPEFLIYFQGTGAADDSGLPNDRFFAVRPEGSVSTLKIQRTERGDSAVYLCASSSGQGFSTEAFFGQGTRLTVV.

The chain has TRBV7-3 and TRBJ2-3; D remains ambiguous. The length of the CDR3 is 14 residues. Trimming left V 1 base short and J 2 bases short, with 7 bases between. Germline loops: CDR1 SGHTA, CDR2 FQGTGA. The CDR3 DNA sequence: TGTGCCAGCAGCTTAAGTCCCTCCACAGATACGCAGTATTTT. Protein product: CASSLSPSTDTQYF.

V usage is TRBV5-4 and J usage is TRBJ2-4; 7 bases fit TRBD1. Germline V gene data show CDR1 as SGHNT and CDR2 as YYREEE (reference sequence). Trimming at V came to 1 base and at J to 0 bases, leaving 4 bases not matched to a gene. The CDR3 length is 16 residues. The CDR3 is CASSLQGVIAKNIQYF. CDR3 coding DNA: TGTGCCAGCAGCTTGCAGGGGGTGATAGCCAAAAACATTCAGTACTTC.

The rearrangement uses TRBV6-2 or TRBV6-3 and TRBJ2-5; 11 bases map to TRBD2. Germline loops: CDR1 MNHEY, CDR2 SVGEGT. This CDR3 has 14 amino acids. J lost 5 bases, V lost 5 bases, and 4 bases had no gene match. CDR3 DNA sequence: TGTGCCAGCAGTATATCTAGCGGGAGGGAGACCCAGTACTTC. Its protein product is CASSISSGRETQYF.

The V call is TRBV5-6, the J call TRBJ1-3; TRBD1 might be the D (6 bases). With 4 bases removed from V and 1 base from J, the gap between germline ends came to 15 bases. Germline V gene lookup returns CDR1 SGHDT and CDR2 YYEEEE. The CDR3 spans 16 residues. In DNA form, the CDR3 reads TGTGCCAGCAGCCTGAGGGGGTTTTCTTCTGGAAACACCATATATTTT. Its translation is CASSLRGFSSGNTIYF.

This rearrangement joins TRBV30 to TRBJ1-1, with a weak D call TRBD1 (5 bases). Germline lookup yields CDR1 GTSNPN and CDR2 SVGIG (reference sequence). CDR3 size: 13 residues. Between the trimmed V and J ends, which lost 7 bases and 4 bases, there was a span of 16 bases. Here the CDR3 DNA reads TGTGCCTATAACGGGGGGGGTGGCACTGAAGCTTTCTTT. Translating gives CAYNGGGGTEAFF.

This CDR3 reads CAWSKGETTRGELFF. DNA for the CDR3: TGTGCCTGGAGTAAGGGGGAGACTACACGCGGGGAGCTGTTTTTT. This chain links TRBV30 with TRBJ2-2, with D tentatively TRBD1 (6 bases). The CDR3 contains 15 residues. The germline gives CDR1 GTSNPN, CDR2 SVGIG (reference sequence). Trimming left V 2 bases short and J 7 bases short, with 17 bases between.

The chain carries TRBV6-5 and TRBJ1-2; D perhaps matches TRBD1 (6 bases). Trimming pared 3 bases from V and 8 bases from J, leaving 22 bases between. The CDR3 consists of 16 residues. CDR1 is MNHEY, CDR2 SVGAGI, per germline. This CDR3 reads CASSYESGGGALGYTF. CDR3 nucleotides: TGTGCCAGCAGTTATGAGTCGGGCGGGGGCGCGTTAGGCTACACCTTC.

This rearrangement joins TRBV30 to TRBJ1-4, with 9 bases fitting TRBD1. From germline, CDR1 is GTSNPN and CDR2 SVGIG (reference sequence). CDR3 length: 13 amino acids. V was pared by 1 base and J by 7 bases, with 1 base of the junction left unmatched. This CDR3 reads CAWSEQGAEKLFF. In DNA form, the CDR3 reads TGTGCCTGGAGTGAACAGGGGGCTGAAAAACTGTTTTTT. Full variable domain (missing parts from reference TRBV30 and TRBJ1-4): SQTIHQWPATLVQPVGSPLSLECTVEGTSNPNLYWYRQAAGRGLQLLFYSVGIGQISSEVPQNLSASRPQDRQFILSSKKLLLSDSGFYLCAWSEQGAEKLFFGSGTQLSVL.

The gene calls are TRBV28 and TRBJ1-2; 7 bases match TRBD1. The CDR3 length is 13 residues. V was clipped by 6 bases and J by 4 bases; unmatched bases: 5. Germline V gives CDR1 MDHEN, CDR2 SYDVKM. This chain's CDR3 is CASRQRQGYGYTF. CDR3 nucleotide sequence: TGTGCCAGCAGACAGCGACAGGGCTATGGCTACACCTTC.

This clone was observed a single time. This chain connects TRBV7-8 to TRBJ2-3, with TRBD1 matching 7 bases. Germline CDR1 SGHVS, CDR2 FQNEAQ. CDR3 length: 13 amino acids. V dropped 1 base and J dropped 7; count of bases not matched to a gene: 2. The CDR3 bases are TGTGCCAGCAGCTTAGACAGGGGATATACGCAGTATTTT. Amino acid sequence: CASSLDRGYTQYF.